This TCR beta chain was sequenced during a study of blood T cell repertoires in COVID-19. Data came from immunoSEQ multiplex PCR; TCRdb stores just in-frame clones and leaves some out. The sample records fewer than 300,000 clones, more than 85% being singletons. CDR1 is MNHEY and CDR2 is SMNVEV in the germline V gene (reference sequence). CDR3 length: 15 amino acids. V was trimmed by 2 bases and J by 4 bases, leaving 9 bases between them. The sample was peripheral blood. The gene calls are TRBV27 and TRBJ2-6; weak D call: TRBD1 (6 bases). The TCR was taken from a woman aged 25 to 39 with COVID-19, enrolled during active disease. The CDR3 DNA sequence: TGTGCCAGCAGTTTACAGGGGACCGGGGCCAACGTCCTGACTTTC. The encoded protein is CASSLQGTGANVLTF. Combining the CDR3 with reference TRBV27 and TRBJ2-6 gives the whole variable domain EAQVTQNPRYLITVTGKKLTVTCSQNMNHEYMSWYRQDPGLGLRQIYYSMNVEVTDKGDVPEGYKVSRKEKRNFPLILESPSPNQTSLYFCASSLQGTGANVLTFGAGSRLTVL.